These 22 T cell receptor beta chains share one sample of origin, sequenced in a study of metastatic and nonmetastatic thyroid tumors. TCRdb re-called clones via MiXCR from the PCR reads. Among roughly 14,000 clones listed, approximately 30% were seen once. No patient had received any treatment before thyroid surgery. Material for sequencing was tumor tissue. The receptors here all came from a female donor with papillary thyroid cancer or a benign thyroid nodule (not recorded which). Some clones in this sample may be carry-over from other donors' samples.

This clone was counted at least ten times. The CDR3 bases are TGTGCCAGCAGTCGCTATATAGCGGGAGGAACAGATACGCAGTATTTT. It codes for CASSRYIAGGTDTQYF. The genes are TRBV27 and TRBJ2-3, with TRBD2 matching over 10 bases. CDR1 is MNHEY, CDR2 SMNVEV, per germline (reference sequence). This CDR3 contains 16 residues. J was trimmed by 3 bases and V by 5 bases; bases with no gene match: 8.

The chain recombines TRBV7-3 with TRBJ2-2; D ambiguous. The CDR3 spans 14 residues. The V gene's germline CDR1 is SGHTA and CDR2 FQGTGA. V was trimmed by 7 bases and J by 0 bases, leaving 9 bases between them. This chain's CDR3 is CASKSASNTGELFF. Written as DNA, the CDR3 is TGTGCCAGCAAATCCGCCTCGAACACCGGGGAGCTGTTTTTT.

This clone rates as medium-sized (0.01 to 0.1%). V usage is TRBV7-2 and J usage is TRBJ1-6; D perhaps matches TRBD1 (6 bases). CDR1 SGHTA and CDR2 FQGNSA come from the germline V gene. The CDR3 sequence is 15 residues long. V was cut by 2 bases and J by 8 bases, with 13 bases left in between. The CDR3 region is CASSLILQGYSPLHF. As DNA, the CDR3 is TGTGCCAGCAGCTTAATCCTACAGGGTTATTCACCCCTCCACTTT.

This chain's CDR3 is CASSPLLGPTDTQYF. In nucleotides, the CDR3 is TGTGCCAGCAGCCCTCTGTTAGGTCCCACAGATACGCAGTATTTT. V usage is TRBV11-3 and J usage is TRBJ2-3; no definite D call. V was clipped by 5 bases and J by 2 bases, with 14 bases between them. The CDR3 sequence is 15 residues long. The germline V gene has CDR1 SGHNT and CDR2 YENEEA.

The V gene is TRBV5-5, the J gene TRBJ2-2, with D possibly matching TRBD1 (5 bases). The CDR3 consists of 15 residues. Germline V CDR1 and CDR2: SGHKS, YYEKEE (reference sequence). Trimming removed 4 bases at V and 1 base at J, with 11 bases between. The CDR3 DNA sequence: TGTGCCAGCAGCACTCTTCAGGGGAACACCGGGGAGCTGTTTTTT. Amino acids: CASSTLQGNTGELFF.

By frequency in the sample, this clone is medium-sized (0.01 to 0.1%). The chain is built from TRBV7-2 and TRBJ2-1, with 7 bases matching TRBD2. Germline values: CDR1 SGHTA, CDR2 FQGNSA. This CDR3 has 15 residues. V shed 5 bases, J shed 6 bases, and the junction held 10 bases outside the gene matches. For the CDR3, the DNA is TGTGCCAGCAGCCCCCAATGGACTAGTCTCAATGAGCAGTTCTTC. This sequence encodes CASSPQWTSLNEQFF. The variable domain in full, completed from reference TRBV7-2 and TRBJ2-1, reads GAGVSQSPSNKVTEKGKDVELRCDPISGHTALYWYRQSLGQGLEFLIYFQGNSAPDKSGLPSDRFSAERTGGSVSTLTIQRTQQEDSAVYLCASSPQWTSLNEQFFGPGTRLTVL.

This clone has ten or more counts. The chain recombines TRBV19 with TRBJ2-7; 8 nucleotides match TRBD1. Germline CDR1 is LNHDA and CDR2 is SQIVND (reference sequence). The length of the CDR3 is 13 residues. V lost 1 base, J lost 6 bases, and 2 bases stayed unmatched. The CDR3 reads CASSIVTGGEQYF. Written as DNA, the CDR3 is TGTGCCAGTAGTATAGTTACAGGGGGCGAGCAGTACTTC.

This clone was seen ten or more times. The CDR3 spells CASSPPPAGSTEAFF. CDR3 nucleotides: TGTGCCAGCAGCCCACCCCCTGCGGGGAGCACTGAAGCTTTCTTT. The chain recombines TRBV11-2 with TRBJ1-1; no reliable D call. The CDR3 is 15 amino acids. Germline V lookup: CDR1 SGHAT, CDR2 FQNNGV. V was pared by 5 bases and J by 4 bases, with 17 bases between. Full variable domain (rest looked up from reference TRBV11-2 and TRBJ1-1): EAGVAQSPRYKIIEKRQSVAFWCNPISGHATLYWYQQILGQGPKLLIQFQNNGVVDDSQLPKDRFSAERLKGVDSTLKIQPAKLEDSAVYLCASSPPPAGSTEAFFGQGTRLTVV.

This clone was recorded a few times. The V and J genes are TRBV30 and TRBJ1-5; the match to TRBD1 covers 11 bases. Germline CDR1 and CDR2: GTSNPN and SVGIG (reference sequence). The CDR3 has 13 residues. Trimming took 5 bases from V and 7 from J; bases not matched to a gene: 4. The CDR3 sequence: CAWRGTGGQPQHF. In DNA, the CDR3 is TGTGCCTGGCGTGGGACAGGGGGACAGCCCCAGCATTTT.

The genes are TRBV10-1 and TRBJ2-3; D may be TRBD1 or TRBD2 (5 bases each). The CDR3 has 13 amino acids. V lost 6 bases, J lost 0 bases, and 7 bases lay in between. The germline gives CDR1 WNHNN, CDR2 SYGVQD (reference sequence). CDR3 loop: CASSRDSTDTQYF. For the CDR3, the DNA is TGCGCCAGCAGCCGGGACAGCACAGATACGCAGTATTTT.

The V and J genes are TRBV13 and TRBJ2-2; 11 positions agree with TRBD2. The junction had 4 bases not matched to a gene; V was cut back by 2 bases and J by 5 bases. The germline gives CDR1 PRHDT, CDR2 FYEKMQ (reference sequence). The CDR3 runs to 16 residues. The CDR3: CASSLTSGGKTGELFF. In DNA form, the CDR3 reads TGTGCCAGCAGCTTAACTAGCGGGGGAAAAACCGGGGAGCTGTTTTTT.

J is TRBJ2-5 and V is TRBV28; D perhaps matches TRBD2 (6 bases). The germline V gene encodes CDR1 MDHEN and CDR2 SYDVKM. CDR3 length: 13 residues. V gave up 4 bases and J gave up 5 bases, with 11 bases separating them. The CDR3 protein is CASSSGLAETQYF. Here the CDR3 DNA reads TGTGCCAGCAGTTCGGGGCTAGCGGAGACCCAGTACTTC.

The chain employs TRBV2 and TRBJ1-2; 8 bases match TRBD1. CDR3 size: 16 residues. Losses at the gene ends were 6 bases for V and 2 bases for J; bases not matched to a gene: 11. CDR1 SNHLY and CDR2 FYNNEI come from the germline V gene. The CDR3 DNA sequence: TGTGCCAGCAGGGCACCGGGACAGGCGATAAACTATGGCTACACCTTC. Its protein product is CASRAPGQAINYGYTF. The full variable domain, with the rest looked up from reference TRBV2 and TRBJ1-2, is EPEVTQTPSHQVTQMGQEVILRCVPISNHLYFYWYRQILGQKVEFLVSFYNNEISEKSEIFDDQFSVERPDGSNFTLKIRSTKLEDSAMYFCASRAPGQAINYGYTFGSGTRLTVV.

This clone was detected once. The chain is built from TRBV5-1 and TRBJ2-7; tentative D call: TRBD2 (6 bases). Germline CDR1 and CDR2: SGHRS and YFSETQ. V was cut by 1 base and J by 2 bases, with 7 bases left in between. The CDR3 is made up of 13 amino acids. The CDR3 DNA reads as TGCGCCAGCAGCTTGCGGGGGACCTACGAGCAGTACTTC. Residues: CASSLRGTYEQYF.

This clone is categorized as medium-sized. This chain links TRBV20-1 with TRBJ2-2, with 12 bases that match TRBD2. Germline CDR1 reads DFQATT; CDR2 reads SNEGSKA (reference sequence). The ends lost 5 bases at V and 8 bases at J; junction bases unmatched: 3. The CDR3 is 13 residues long. CDR3 sequence (DNA): TGCAGTGCTGGGGGACTAGCGGGTGGGGAGCTGTTTTTT. Protein product: CSAGGLAGGELFF.

The sample holds many counts of this clone. A much larger clone is a single base away; this may be a read error. The chain recombines TRBV15 with TRBJ1-3; no reliable D call. Looked up from germline, CDR1 is LNHNV and CDR2 is YYDKDF (reference sequence). The CDR3 is 15 amino acids. The CDR3 bases are TGTGCCACCAGCAGAGATTTAGTAAGAGGAAGCACCATATATTTT. Translating it yields CATSRDLVRGSTIYF. The entire variable domain, with the rest obtained from reference TRBV15 and TRBJ1-3, is as follows: DAMVIQNPRYQVTQFGKPVTLSCSQTLNHNVMYWYQQKSSQAPKLLFHYYDKDFNNEADTPDNFQSRRPNTSFCFLDIRSPGLGDTAMYLCATSRDLVRGSTIYFGEGSWLTVV.

Regarding this clone: Its ends do not fully match the called genes, so a read error is possible. The chain recombines TRBV6-2 or TRBV6-3 with TRBJ2-1, with 9 positions matching TRBD2. There are 16 residues in the CDR3. Germline V lookup: CDR1 MNHEY, CDR2 SVGEGT. The CDR3 nucleotides are TGTGTCAGCATCTCCCAAGACCCCGGGACTAGCAGTGAGCAGTTCTTC. It translates to CVSISQDPGTSSEQFF.

The chain has TRBV6-1 and TRBJ2-7; 10 bases agree with TRBD2. Germline V gene lookup returns CDR1 MNHNS and CDR2 SASEGT. The junction had 3 bases not matched to a gene; V was cut back by 1 base and J by 3 bases. This CDR3 has 15 residues. DNA for the CDR3: TGTGCCAGCAGTGAAGGGCCTAGCGGGAGCTACGAGCAGTACTTC. As protein: CASSEGPSGSYEQYF.

This clone was seen at least ten times. The V call is TRBV6-1, the J call TRBJ1-1; 7 positions match TRBD1. The CDR3 covers 13 residues. Germline CDR1 and CDR2: MNHNS and SASEGT. The V segment lost 6 bases and the J segment 8 bases; nucleotides outside the gene matches: 9. CDR3 residues: CASRLTLTGEAFF. In DNA, the CDR3 is TGTGCCAGCAGACTCACGCTGACAGGGGAAGCTTTCTTT.

This clone was counted a few times. The V and J genes are TRBV12-3 or TRBV12-4 and TRBJ2-7, with 7 bases lining up with TRBD1. With V trimmed by 3 bases and J by 7 bases, 9 bases remained unmatched. This CDR3 spans 14 amino acids. CDR3 region: CASSFHQNRGEQYF. The CDR3 DNA sequence: TGTGCCAGCAGTTTTCACCAAAACAGGGGAGAGCAGTACTTC.

This clone ranks as medium-sized. The CDR3: CASSLWDSNLYGYTF. The CDR3 bases are TGTGCCAGCAGCTTATGGGACAGCAACCTCTATGGCTACACCTTC. The chain has TRBV7-9 and TRBJ1-2, with 7 bases lining up with TRBD1. Per the germline V gene, CDR1 is SEHNR and CDR2 is FQNEAQ (reference sequence). CDR3 size: 15 residues. The V segment lost 2 bases and the J segment 4 bases; nucleotides outside the gene matches: 7.

The V and J genes are TRBV6-2 or TRBV6-3 and TRBJ2-7, with 14 bases identical to TRBD2. The CDR3 is made up of 15 amino acids. Trimming removed 5 bases from V and 2 bases from J; junction bases left unmatched: 2. The germline V gene encodes CDR1 MNHEY and CDR2 SVGEGT. The CDR3 nucleotides read TGTGCCAGCAGTGAGACTAGCGGGAGGGCCTACGAGCAGTACGTC. It translates to CASSETSGRAYEQYV.